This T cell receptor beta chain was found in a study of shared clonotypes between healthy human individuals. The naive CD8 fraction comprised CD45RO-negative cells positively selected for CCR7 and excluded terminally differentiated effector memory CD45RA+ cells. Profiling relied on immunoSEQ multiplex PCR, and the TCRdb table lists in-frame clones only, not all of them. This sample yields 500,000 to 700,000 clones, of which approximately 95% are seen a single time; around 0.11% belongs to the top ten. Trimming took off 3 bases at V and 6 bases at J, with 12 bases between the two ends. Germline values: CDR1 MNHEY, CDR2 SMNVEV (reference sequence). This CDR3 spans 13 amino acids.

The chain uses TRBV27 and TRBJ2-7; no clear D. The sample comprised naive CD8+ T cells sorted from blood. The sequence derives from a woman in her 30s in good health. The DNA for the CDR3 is TGTGCCAGCAGTTTCGGAACGGTGGCCGAGCAGTACTTC. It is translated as CASSFGTVAEQYF.